These 30 T cell receptor beta chains originate from one sample sequenced in a study of T cells in Graves' hyperthyroidism and ophthalmopathy. RNA transcripts yielded amplified TCR beta CDR3 regions. During a first-round RT-PCR of the TCR CDR3, the HTBI primer set was used. TCRdb passed the multiplex PCR reads through MiXCR, listing each CDR3 protein once. The table records about 560,000 distinct CDR3 sequences, over 15% of them present only once. Sequenced input: blood. The source of these receptors is a woman younger than 35 with Graves' hyperthyroidism.

In this sample, this clonotype turned up a few times. The chain links TRBV11-3 to TRBJ2-5, with unresolved D. Germline-derived CDR1 and CDR2 are SGHNT and YENEEA. The CDR3 runs 13 residues. Deletions cut 5 bases from V and 5 bases from J, with 12 bases between. The CDR3 DNA follows: TGTGCCAGCAGCCCACTTTACGGGGAGACCCAGTACTTC. Translating gives CASSPLYGETQYF.

In its sample, this clonotype was seen many times. This chain connects TRBV7-9 to TRBJ2-7; 10 bases line up with TRBD2. V shed 5 bases, J shed 5 bases, and the junction held 6 bases outside the gene matches. The CDR3 covers 14 residues. Germline CDR1 reads SEHNR; CDR2 reads FQNEAQ (reference sequence). CDR3 sequence: CASSITGTSDEQYF. The CDR3 DNA reads as TGTGCCAGCAGCATAACCGGGACTAGCGACGAGCAGTACTTC.

This clonotype was recorded at least ten times. The rearrangement uses TRBV28 and TRBJ1-3; D gene unclear. The germline CDR1 and CDR2 sequences are MDHEN and SYDVKM. The CDR3 consists of 19 residues. Trimming pared 0 bases from V and 0 bases from J, leaving 18 bases between. This CDR3 reads CASSLWFAHIRNSGNTIYF. Written as DNA, the CDR3 is TGTGCCAGCAGTTTATGGTTTGCTCACATCCGAAACTCTGGAAACACCATATATTTT.

This clonotype has a count of ten or more. The rearrangement links TRBV7-2 to TRBJ1-2; D is ambiguous. This CDR3 has 14 amino acids. The germline gives CDR1 SGHTA, CDR2 FQGNSA. Trimming shortened V by 0 bases and J by 2 bases, and 7 bases separated the two germline ends. The CDR3 is CASSLAFKNYGYTF. CDR3 bases: TGTGCCAGCAGCTTAGCGTTCAAAAACTATGGCTACACCTTC.

The rearrangement joins TRBV2 to TRBJ2-3; D perhaps matches TRBD1 (6 bases). Trimming took off 5 bases at V and 4 bases at J, with 22 bases between the two ends. This CDR3 contains 17 residues. Germline CDR1 and CDR2: SNHLY and FYNNEI. CDR3: CASSSNPGHGLADTQYF. The CDR3 DNA is TGTGCCAGCAGTTCAAACCCGGGACACGGGTTGGCAGATACGCAGTATTTT.

This clonotype showed up just a few times. The chain has TRBV4-1 and TRBJ1-2; TRBD1 aligns across 7 bases. The V and J ends lost 1 base and 7 bases, in that order; junction bases with no gene match: 3. From germline, CDR1 is MGHRA and CDR2 YSYEKL. This CDR3 is built from 13 residues. The CDR3 region is CASSQAGGGGYTF. CDR3 coding DNA: TGCGCCAGCAGCCAAGCAGGGGGAGGTGGCTACACCTTC.

This clonotype came up many times. The chain recombines TRBV7-2 with TRBJ1-6; TRBD1 matches 12 bases. The CDR3 loop spans 16 amino acids. The germline V gene encodes CDR1 SGHTA and CDR2 FQGNSA. Losses at the gene ends were 3 bases for V and 8 bases for J; bases not matched to a gene: 5. The CDR3, as DNA: TGTGCCAGCAGCTTCCCCGGGACAGGGGGCCATTCACCCCTCCACTTT. It specifies CASSFPGTGGHSPLHF.

Many counts were recorded for this clonotype. The CDR3 spells CASSYSASQPQHF. DNA for the CDR3: TGTGCCAGCAGTTACTCGGCGTCCCAGCCCCAGCATTTT. The chain combines TRBV6-2 or TRBV6-3 with TRBJ1-5; D unclear. The V and J ends lost 0 bases and 7 bases respectively, with 7 bases between them. The CDR3 has 13 residues. Germline V lookup: CDR1 MNHEY, CDR2 SVGEGT.

V usage is TRBV18 and J usage is TRBJ2-1, with no clear D. Germline CDR1 KGHSH, CDR2 LQKENI. Trimming shortened V by 2 bases and J by 7 bases, and 9 bases separated the two germline ends. This CDR3 is 13 amino acids long. This CDR3 reads CASSPDEINEQFF. CDR3 nucleotide sequence: TGTGCCAGCTCACCAGACGAGATTAATGAGCAGTTCTTC.

This clonotype was recorded a few times. This likely comes from a read error, as the CDR3 has no conserved phenylalanine or tryptophan at its end. The genes are TRBV29-1 and TRBJ2-3; D unclear. The CDR3 extends over 16 amino acids. V lost 3 bases, J lost 1 base, and 17 bases lay in between. Germline assignment: CDR1 SQVTM and CDR2 ANQGSEA. This chain's CDR3 is CSVDLRLIRGTDTQYL. The CDR3 coding sequence is TGCAGCGTTGATTTGAGGCTCATTCGCGGCACAGATACGCAGTATCTT.

V gene TRBV18 combines with J gene TRBJ1-5, with D maybe TRBD1 (5 bases). The CDR3 loop spans 14 amino acids. The germline V and J ends were trimmed by 2 bases and 8 bases, with 13 bases remaining between them. From germline, CDR1 is KGHSH and CDR2 LQKENI. The CDR3 coding sequence is TGTGCCAGCTCACCAGGGCAGGACATCAAGCCCCAGCATTTT. Translated: CASSPGQDIKPQHF. Drawing the rest from reference TRBV18 and TRBJ1-5, the complete variable domain is NAGVMQNPRHLVRRRGQEARLRCSPMKGHSHVYWYRQLPEEGLKFMVYLQKENIIDESGMPKERFSAEFPKEGPSILRIQQVVRGDSAAYFCASSPGQDIKPQHFGDGTRLSIL.

This clonotype was detected ten times or more. The V gene is TRBV10-3, the J gene TRBJ1-2, with TRBD1 identical over 8 bases. The J segment lost 7 bases and the V segment lost 7 bases, leaving 8 bases of the junction unmatched. The V gene's germline CDR1 is ENHRY and CDR2 SYGVKD. The CDR3 is 13 residues long. CDR3 sequence (DNA): TGTGCCATCAATGGAGGACAGGGCGGTGGCTACACCTTC. Its translation: CAINGGQGGGYTF.

J is TRBJ2-3 and V is TRBV10-2; D might be TRBD1 (5 bases). Germline loops: CDR1 WSHSY, CDR2 SAAADI. The CDR3 length is 14 residues. V was shortened by 4 bases and J by 4 bases, with 12 bases between the two germline ends. CDR3 protein: CASSAGSNPDTQYF. CDR3 coding DNA: TGCGCCAGCAGTGCAGGGTCGAACCCAGATACGCAGTATTTT.

This clonotype was observed a few times. The chain employs TRBV12-3 or TRBV12-4 and TRBJ1-2, with D unresolved. The V end was cut by 3 bases, the J end by 2 bases, with 7 bases between. This CDR3 comprises 13 residues. The CDR3 sequence is CASSFYSNYGYTF. Written as DNA, the CDR3 is TGTGCCAGCAGTTTCTACAGCAACTATGGCTACACCTTC.

This chain links TRBV5-1 with TRBJ2-1, with a tentative D call TRBD1 (6 bases). Between the trimmed V and J ends, which lost 3 bases and 0 bases, there was a span of 10 bases. The length of the CDR3 is 15 residues. CDR1 and CDR2 (germline): SGHRS, YFSETQ. CDR3 sequence: CASSSEGVSYNEQFF. The CDR3, as DNA: TGCGCCAGCAGCTCTGAGGGGGTCTCCTACAATGAGCAGTTCTTC.

This clonotype was observed a few times. The V gene is TRBV6-1, the J gene TRBJ2-7; D gene unclear. The CDR3 runs to 14 residues. The germline gives CDR1 MNHNS, CDR2 SASEGT. Between the trimmed V and J ends, which lost 6 bases and 3 bases, there was a span of 15 bases. CDR3 DNA: TGTGCCAGCAGCATAGGTACCCTGAACTACGAGCAGTACTTC. The encoded protein is CASSIGTLNYEQYF.

This clonotype was detected ten times or more. The V gene is TRBV5-6, the J gene TRBJ2-3; TRBD1 matches at 10 bases. J was trimmed by 1 base and V by 8 bases; bases with no gene match: 4. The CDR3 length is 14 residues. Germline-derived CDR1 and CDR2 are SGHDT and YYEEEE. The CDR3 nucleotides read TGTGCCAGTTCCGGGACAGGGGGCACAGATACGCAGTATTTT. Protein: CASSGTGGTDTQYF.

The genes are TRBV25-1 and TRBJ2-7, with 7 bases matching TRBD2. Unmatched junction bases numbered 3, after V lost 3 bases and J lost 4 bases. Germline V CDR1 and CDR2: MGHDK, SYGVNS. The CDR3 is 13 residues long. DNA for the CDR3: TGTGCCAGCAGTGATGGCGGGAGTTACGAGCAGTACTTC. This translates into CASSDGGSYEQYF.

Regarding this clonotype: A much larger clonotype is one base distant, so this may be a read error. In DNA form, the CDR3 reads TGCGCCAGCGGTGGCCGCAGGGGAGAGACCCAGTACTTC. This sequence encodes CASGGRRGETQYF. The chain joins TRBV10-1 to TRBJ2-5, with D possibly matching TRBD1 (6 bases). The CDR3 is made up of 13 amino acids. Germline V lookup: CDR1 WNHNN, CDR2 SYGVQD (reference sequence). V lost 8 bases and J 4 bases, leaving 14 bases between the germline ends.

This clonotype came up many times. The V call is TRBV5-1, the J call TRBJ2-3; no clear D. The CDR3 has 13 amino acids. Germline CDR1 and CDR2: SGHRS and YFSETQ. Trimming took off 0 bases at V and 3 bases at J, with 5 bases between the two ends. As DNA, the CDR3 is TGCGCCAGCAGCTTGGAACTAACAGATACGCAGTATTTT. This sequence encodes CASSLELTDTQYF.

This clonotype has more than one count but fewer than ten. The chain recombines TRBV20-1 with TRBJ1-6; D not certain. Germline lookup yields CDR1 DFQATT and CDR2 SNEGSKA (reference sequence). This CDR3 contains 14 residues. V lost 1 base and J lost 8, with 12 bases in between. CDR3 in amino acids: CSARVWGSHSPLHF. CDR3 bases: TGCAGTGCTAGAGTTTGGGGTAGTCATTCACCCCTCCACTTT.

This clonotype has only a few counts. V and J are TRBV6-2 or TRBV6-3 and TRBJ2-2; no firm D call. Trimming removed 3 bases from V and 4 bases from J, with 15 bases in between. CDR1 and CDR2 from the germline V gene are MNHEY and SVGEGT. This CDR3 spans 16 amino acids. Here the CDR3 reads CASSYRAGVGTGELFF. The CDR3 DNA follows: TGTGCCAGCAGTTATCGGGCAGGCGTCGGCACCGGGGAGCTGTTTTTT.

The CDR3 DNA sequence: TGTGCCAGCTTGTACACAGCCATGAACACTGAAGCTTTCTTT. This encodes CASLYTAMNTEAFF. The gene calls are TRBV12-3 or TRBV12-4 and TRBJ1-1; D is unresolved. The CDR3 consists of 14 residues. The germline V and J ends were trimmed by 8 bases and 0 bases, with 13 bases remaining between them.

The table lists this clonotype with a few counts. The J gene is TRBJ2-1, the V gene TRBV7-2; weak D call: TRBD2 (5 bases). V gave up 1 base and J gave up 8 bases, with 24 bases separating them. This CDR3 spans 18 amino acids. Germline V gene sequence: CDR1 SGHTA, CDR2 FQGNSA. The CDR3 bases are TGTGCCAGCAGCTTAGTTCCAGGCGGGCGGGCCACCCACGATGAGCAGTTCTTC. Its translation: CASSLVPGGRATHDEQFF.

The chain links TRBV13 to TRBJ2-7; 7 bases agree with TRBD2. The CDR3 length is 14 residues. In germline, CDR1 is PRHDT, CDR2 FYEKMQ (reference sequence). The J segment lost 7 bases and the V segment lost 4 bases, leaving 10 bases of the junction unmatched. CDR3 bases: TGTGCCAGCAGCTCCGGGAGGACATTTGGAGAGCAGTACTTC. The encoded protein is CASSSGRTFGEQYF.

J is TRBJ1-5 and V is TRBV6-2 or TRBV6-3; 9 bases match TRBD1. The ends lost 6 bases at V and 7 bases at J; junction bases unmatched: 7. Germline lookup yields CDR1 MNHEY and CDR2 SVGEGT. This CDR3 has 14 amino acids. The CDR3 DNA reads TGTGCCAGCAGCTCCGGGACAGGGATCCAGCCCCAGCATTTT. Encoded protein: CASSSGTGIQPQHF.

This clonotype appeared many times. The J gene is TRBJ1-1, the V gene TRBV20-1; tentative D call: TRBD1 (6 bases). CDR1 and CDR2 from the germline V gene are DFQATT and SNEGSKA (reference sequence). Trimming left V 0 bases short and J 7 bases short, with 21 bases between. There are 16 residues in the CDR3. CDR3 residues: CSARDGGRGRSFEAFF. In nucleotides, the CDR3 is TGCAGTGCTAGAGATGGGGGGCGAGGACGGAGTTTTGAAGCTTTCTTT.

The rearrangement links TRBV19 to TRBJ2-5; no clear D. Trimming cost V 5 bases and J 1 base, with 17 bases left between them. The CDR3 has 16 amino acids. Looked up from germline, CDR1 is LNHDA and CDR2 is SQIVND (reference sequence). CDR3 nucleotide sequence: TGTGCCAGTAGTGCCACCTTCAAATTGCTCCAAGAGACCCAGTACTTC. Translated, it gives CASSATFKLLQETQYF.

This clonotype has ten or more counts. This chain connects TRBV20-1 to TRBJ2-7, with a weak D call TRBD1 (6 bases). The V end was cut by 2 bases, the J end by 3 bases, with 11 bases between. The CDR3 totals 13 residues. Germline V gene lookup returns CDR1 DFQATT and CDR2 SNEGSKA (reference sequence). The CDR3 DNA reads as TGCAGTGCTAGAACGGGCAGGGGCTACGAGCAGTACTTC. Its protein product is CSARTGRGYEQYF.

The chain joins TRBV6-1 to TRBJ1-6, with D perhaps matching TRBD1 (6 bases). This CDR3 comprises 16 residues. The V end lost 5 bases, the J end lost 0 bases, and 11 bases lay between the germline ends. Germline V CDR1 and CDR2: MNHNS, SASEGT. CDR3 amino acids: CASSPKQGSYNSPLHF. DNA for the CDR3: TGTGCCAGCAGTCCCAAACAGGGCTCCTATAATTCACCCCTCCACTTT.